Below are 5 T cell receptor beta chains sequenced from a single sample in a study of naive and memory T cell subsets. Overall study results and limits: A few larger clonotypes appeared in naive repertoires, especially CD8, possibly memory cells re-expressing CD45RA.

The beta constant-region primer was an equimolar mix of two oligonucleotides covering TRBC1 and TRBC2. Ligated cDNA was amplified by four rounds of PCR with nested alpha and beta constant-region primers and SP2. One entry per CDR3 protein, called by TCRdb with MiXCR from the UMI-ligation and nested PCR reads. The repertoire holds about 150,000 distinct CDR3 sequences, with roughly 22% as singletons. What these receptors recognize is not known. The sequenced material came from naive CD4+ T cells from blood. The receptors were sampled from a human donor in good health.

V is TRBV20-1 and J is TRBJ2-3; a weak D match, TRBD1 (6 bases). The CDR3 is made up of 15 amino acids. From germline, CDR1 is DFQATT and CDR2 SNEGSKA (reference sequence). V dropped 3 bases and J dropped 0 bases, with 13 bases sitting between them. CDR3 nucleotide sequence: TGCAGTGCTAGTCATCCAGGGGTCAGCACAGATACGCAGTATTTT. It translates to CSASHPGVSTDTQYF.

This clonotype was seen just once. CDR3: CSARRGQGFNQPQHF. The DNA of the CDR3 is TGCAGTGCTAGGAGAGGACAGGGGTTCAATCAGCCCCAGCATTTT. The chain has TRBV20-1 and TRBJ1-5; 9 bases match TRBD1. Trimming took 3 bases from V and 3 from J; bases not matched to a gene: 6. Germline CDR1 is DFQATT and CDR2 is SNEGSKA (reference sequence). The CDR3 consists of 15 residues.

CDR3 sequence (DNA): TGCAGCGTTCGAAAGGGGCCCGACGAGCAGTACTTC. Translation gives CSVRKGPDEQYF. This chain joins TRBV29-1 and TRBJ2-7; TRBD1 is a possible D gene (5 bases). The CDR3 covers 12 residues. Germline CDR1 is SQVTM and CDR2 is ANQGSEA. Trimming pared 5 bases from V and 5 bases from J, leaving 13 bases between.

This clonotype was observed a few times. The J gene is TRBJ2-3, the V gene TRBV7-8; D is uncertain. Germline CDR1 and CDR2: SGHVS and FQNEAQ. Deletions cut 2 bases from V and 1 base from J, with 16 bases between. The CDR3 is made up of 17 amino acids. CDR3 region: CASSLYWVHTGTDTQYF. CDR3 DNA: TGTGCCAGCAGCTTATATTGGGTCCACACTGGCACAGATACGCAGTATTTT.

The chain links TRBV19 to TRBJ2-2; 9 positions agree with TRBD1. With V trimmed by 6 bases and J by 4 bases, 0 bases remained unmatched. CDR1 and CDR2 from the germline V gene are LNHDA and SQIVND (reference sequence). The CDR3 loop spans 13 amino acids. The CDR3, as DNA: TGTGCCAGTAGGGACAGGGGCACCGGGGAGCTGTTTTTT. Its translation: CASRDRGTGELFF.